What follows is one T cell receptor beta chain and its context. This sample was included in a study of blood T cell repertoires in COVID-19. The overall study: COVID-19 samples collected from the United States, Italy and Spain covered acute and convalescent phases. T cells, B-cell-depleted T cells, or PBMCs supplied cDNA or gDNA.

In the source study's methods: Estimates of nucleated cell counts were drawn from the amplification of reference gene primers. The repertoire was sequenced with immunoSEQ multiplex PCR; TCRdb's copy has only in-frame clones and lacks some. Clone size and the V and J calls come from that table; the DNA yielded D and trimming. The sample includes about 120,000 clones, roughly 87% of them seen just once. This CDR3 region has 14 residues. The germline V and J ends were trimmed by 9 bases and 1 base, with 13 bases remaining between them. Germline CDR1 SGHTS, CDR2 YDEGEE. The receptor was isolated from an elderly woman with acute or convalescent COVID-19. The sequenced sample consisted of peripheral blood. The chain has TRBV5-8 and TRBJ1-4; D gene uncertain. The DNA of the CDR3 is TGTGCCACCCCGAGGAGCCGAACTAATGAAAAACTGTTTTTT. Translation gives CATPRSRTNEKLFF.